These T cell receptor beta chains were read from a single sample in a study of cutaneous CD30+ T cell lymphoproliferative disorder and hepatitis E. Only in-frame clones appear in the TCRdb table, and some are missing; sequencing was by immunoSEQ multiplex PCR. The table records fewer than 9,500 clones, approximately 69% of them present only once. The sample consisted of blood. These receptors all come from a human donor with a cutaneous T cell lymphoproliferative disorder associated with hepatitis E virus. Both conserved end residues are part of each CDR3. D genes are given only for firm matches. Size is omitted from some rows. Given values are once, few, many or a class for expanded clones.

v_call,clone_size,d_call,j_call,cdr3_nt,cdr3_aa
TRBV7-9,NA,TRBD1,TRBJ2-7,TGTGCCAGCAGCTTAGCGATATCACAGGGGGCCGAGCAGTACTTC,CASSLAISQGAEQYF
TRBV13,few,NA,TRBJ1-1,TGTGCCAGCAGCGAACAGGGTAAGGACACTGAAGCTTTCTTT,CASSEQGKDTEAFF
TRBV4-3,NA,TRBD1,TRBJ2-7,TGCGCCAGCAGCCAGGACCGGGACAGCACCTACGAGCAGTACTTC,CASSQDRDSTYEQYF
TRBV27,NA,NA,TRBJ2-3,TGTGCCAGCAGTAGCAGACTCCTCACACAGGATACGCAGTATTTT,CASSSRLLTQDTQYF
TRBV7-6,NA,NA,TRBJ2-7,TGTGCCAGCAGCTTATCTGCGGGACAGACCTACGAGCAGTACTTC,CASSLSAGQTYEQYF
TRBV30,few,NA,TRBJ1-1,TGTGCCTGGAGTGGTCCAGGGACTGAAGCTTTCTTT,CAWSGPGTEAFF
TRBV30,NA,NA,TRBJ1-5,TGTGCCTGGAGTTCACTTCCCTCACAGCTTAGCAATCAGCCCCAGCATTTT,CAWSSLPSQLSNQPQHF
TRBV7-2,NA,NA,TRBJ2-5,TGTGCCAGCAGCTTAGTCGGTCAATCTGGGACCCAGTACTTC,CASSLVGQSGTQYF
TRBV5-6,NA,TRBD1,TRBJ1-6,TGTGCCAGCAGCACCGGGACAGGGGACTCACCCCTCCACTTT,CASSTGTGDSPLHF
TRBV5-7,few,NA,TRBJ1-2,TGTGCCAGCAGCTGCACAGACAGTAGGGGCTACACCTTC,CASSCTDSRGYTF
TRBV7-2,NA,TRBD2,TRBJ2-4,TGTGCCAGCAGCCCCCTCCCGGTTAATTTAGCGGGAGAAAACATTCAGTACTTC,CASSPLPVNLAGENIQYF
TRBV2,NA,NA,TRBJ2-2,TGTGCCAGCAGTGGAAGGTCCGGAGGGTCGGCCGGGGAGCTGTTTTTT,CASSGRSGGSAGELFF
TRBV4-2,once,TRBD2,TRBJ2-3,TGTGCCAGCAGCCAAGGGCTAGCGGGGGGTAGACTTACAGATACGCAGTATTTT,CASSQGLAGGRLTDTQYF
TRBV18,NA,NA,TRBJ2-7,TGTGCCAGCTCACCTCCTGGCGGGGATCGGCGGGGCGAGCAGTACTTC,CASSPPGGDRRGEQYF
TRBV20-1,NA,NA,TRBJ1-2,TGCAGTGCTAGCGATAACTATGGCTACACCTTC,CSASDNYGYTF
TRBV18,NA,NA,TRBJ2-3,TGTGCCAGCTCACCAATATCTCGGGGCTCAGATACGCAGTATTTT,CASSPISRGSDTQYF
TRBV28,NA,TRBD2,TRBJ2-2,TGTGCCAGCAGTTCCTCAAACCGACTAGCGGGGGAGAGCACCGGGGAGCTGTTTTTT,CASSSSNRLAGESTGELFF
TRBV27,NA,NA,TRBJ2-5,TGTGCCAGCAGTCCCCAGGGGACGGGAGAGACCCAGTACTTC,CASSPQGTGETQYF
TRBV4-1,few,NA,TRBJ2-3,TGCGCCAGCAGCCAAGATTCTACCGGGAGCCTCACAGATACGCAGTATTTT,CASSQDSTGSLTDTQYF
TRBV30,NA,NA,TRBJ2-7,TGTGCCTGGAGTGCCGTGACAGGAGGCGAGCAGTACTTC,CAWSAVTGGEQYF
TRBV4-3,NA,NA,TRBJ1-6,TGCGCCAGCAGCCAAGATCTAGGGGTAAATTCACCCCTCCACTTT,CASSQDLGVNSPLHF
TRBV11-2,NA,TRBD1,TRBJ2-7,TGTGCCAGCGCCAACCTCCGGGACAGGGACTACGAGCAGTACTTC,CASANLRDRDYEQYF
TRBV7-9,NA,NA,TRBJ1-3,TGTGCCAGCAGGACCGACAAATACTCTGGAAACACCATATATTTT,CASRTDKYSGNTIYF